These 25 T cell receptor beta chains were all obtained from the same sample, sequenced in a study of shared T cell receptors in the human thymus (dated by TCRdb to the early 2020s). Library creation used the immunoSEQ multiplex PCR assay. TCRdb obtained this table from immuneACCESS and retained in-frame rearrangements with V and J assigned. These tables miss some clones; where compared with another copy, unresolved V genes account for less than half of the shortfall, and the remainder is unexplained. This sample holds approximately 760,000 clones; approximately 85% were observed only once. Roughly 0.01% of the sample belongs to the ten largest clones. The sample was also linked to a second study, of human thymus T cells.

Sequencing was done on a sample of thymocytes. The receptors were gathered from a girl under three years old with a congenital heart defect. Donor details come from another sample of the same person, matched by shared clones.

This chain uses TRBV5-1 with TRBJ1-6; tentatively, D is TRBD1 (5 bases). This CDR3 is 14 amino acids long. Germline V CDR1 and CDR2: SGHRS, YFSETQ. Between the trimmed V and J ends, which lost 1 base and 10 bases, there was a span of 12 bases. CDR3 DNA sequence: TGCGCCAGCAGCTTGAGGCAGGGTGGATCACCCCTCCACTTT. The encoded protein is CASSLRQGGSPLHF.

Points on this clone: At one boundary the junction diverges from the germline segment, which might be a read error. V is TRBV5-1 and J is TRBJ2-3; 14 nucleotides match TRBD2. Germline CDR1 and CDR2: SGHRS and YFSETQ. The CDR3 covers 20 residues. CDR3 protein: CASTLHLWTSGGYLTDTQYF. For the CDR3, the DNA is TGCGCCAGCACCTTGCATCTGTGGACTAGCGGGGGGTACTTAACAGATACGCAGTATTTT.

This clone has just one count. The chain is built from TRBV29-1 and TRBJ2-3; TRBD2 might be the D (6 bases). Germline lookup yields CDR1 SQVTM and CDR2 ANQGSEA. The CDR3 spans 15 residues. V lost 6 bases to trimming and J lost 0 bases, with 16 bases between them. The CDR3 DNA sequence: TGCAGCGTGGATAGACTAGGTAGGAGCACAGATACGCAGTATTTT. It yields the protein CSVDRLGRSTDTQYF.

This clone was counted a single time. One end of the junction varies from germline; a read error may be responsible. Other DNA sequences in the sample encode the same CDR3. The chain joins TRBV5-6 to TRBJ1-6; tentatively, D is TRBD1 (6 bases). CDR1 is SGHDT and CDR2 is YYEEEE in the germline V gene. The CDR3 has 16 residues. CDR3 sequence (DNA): TGTGCCAGCAGCCGTGTCAGGGGAGAAGATAATTCCCCCCTCCACTTT. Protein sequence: CASSRVRGEDNSPLHF.

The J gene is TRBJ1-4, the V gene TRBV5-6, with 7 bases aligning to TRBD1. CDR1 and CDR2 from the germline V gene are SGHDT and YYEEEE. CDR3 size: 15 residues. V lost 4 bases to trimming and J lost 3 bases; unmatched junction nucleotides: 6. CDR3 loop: CASSTTRGPNEKLFF. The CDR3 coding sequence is TGTGCCAGCAGCACTACGAGGGGGCCTAATGAAAAACTGTTTTTT.

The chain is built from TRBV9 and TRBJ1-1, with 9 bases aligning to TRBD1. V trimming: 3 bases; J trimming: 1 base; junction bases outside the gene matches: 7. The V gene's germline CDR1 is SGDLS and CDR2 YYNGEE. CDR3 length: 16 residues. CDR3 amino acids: CASSAGQGPGNTEAFF. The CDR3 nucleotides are TGTGCCAGCAGCGCGGGACAGGGCCCAGGGAACACTGAAGCTTTCTTT. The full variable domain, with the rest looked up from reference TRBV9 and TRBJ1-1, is DSGVTQTPKHLITATGQRVTLRCSPRSGDLSVYWYQQSLDQGLQFLIQYYNGEERAKGNILERFSAQQFPDLHSELNLSSLELGDSALYFCASSAGQGPGNTEAFFGQGTRLTVV.

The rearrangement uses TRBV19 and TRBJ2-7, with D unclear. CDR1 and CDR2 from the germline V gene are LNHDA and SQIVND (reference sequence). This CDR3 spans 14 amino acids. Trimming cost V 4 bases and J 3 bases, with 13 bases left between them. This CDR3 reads CASSTRFSYYEQYF. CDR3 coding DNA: TGTGCCAGTAGTACGCGATTCTCTTACTACGAGCAGTACTTC.

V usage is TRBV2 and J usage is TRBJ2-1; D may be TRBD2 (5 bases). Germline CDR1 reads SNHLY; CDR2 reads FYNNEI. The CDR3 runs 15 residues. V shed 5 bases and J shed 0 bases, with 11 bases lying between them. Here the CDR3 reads CASSHRDYSYNEQFF. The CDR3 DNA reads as TGTGCCAGCAGTCACCGGGATTACTCCTACAATGAGCAGTTCTTC.

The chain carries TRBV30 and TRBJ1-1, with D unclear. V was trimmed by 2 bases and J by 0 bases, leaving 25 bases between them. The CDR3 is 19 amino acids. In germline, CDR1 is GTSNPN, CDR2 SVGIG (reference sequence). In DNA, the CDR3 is TGTGCCTGGAGTAGAGAGGGCGTGGGCCGCTCGAGGGTGAACACTGAAGCTTTCTTT. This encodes CAWSREGVGRSRVNTEAFF.

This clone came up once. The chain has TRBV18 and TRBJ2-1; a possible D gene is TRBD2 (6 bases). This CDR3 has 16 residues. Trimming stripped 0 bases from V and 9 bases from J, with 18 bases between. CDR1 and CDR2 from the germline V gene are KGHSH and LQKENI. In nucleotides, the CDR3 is TGTGCCAGCTCACCACCGATGCGGGGAGAACGGGGTGAGCAGTTCTTC. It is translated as CASSPPMRGERGEQFF.

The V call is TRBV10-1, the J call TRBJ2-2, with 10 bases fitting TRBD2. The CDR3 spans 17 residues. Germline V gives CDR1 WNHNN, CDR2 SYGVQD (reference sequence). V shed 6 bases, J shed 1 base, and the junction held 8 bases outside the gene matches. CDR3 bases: TGCGCCAGCAGCCCCGGGACTAGCGTGAAGAACACCGGGGAGCTGTTTTTT. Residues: CASSPGTSVKNTGELFF.

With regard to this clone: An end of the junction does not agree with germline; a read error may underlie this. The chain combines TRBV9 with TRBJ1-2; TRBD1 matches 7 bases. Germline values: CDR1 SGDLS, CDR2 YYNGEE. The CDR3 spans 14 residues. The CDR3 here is CDSSASDRASGYTF. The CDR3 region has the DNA TGTGACAGCAGCGCCTCCGACAGGGCGTCTGGCTACACCTTC. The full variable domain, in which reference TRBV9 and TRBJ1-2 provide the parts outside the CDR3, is DSGVTQTPKHLITATGQRVTLRCSPRSGDLSVYWYQQSLDQGLQFLIQYYNGEERAKGNILERFSAQQFPDLHSELNLSSLELGDSALYFCDSSASDRASGYTFGSGTRLTVV.

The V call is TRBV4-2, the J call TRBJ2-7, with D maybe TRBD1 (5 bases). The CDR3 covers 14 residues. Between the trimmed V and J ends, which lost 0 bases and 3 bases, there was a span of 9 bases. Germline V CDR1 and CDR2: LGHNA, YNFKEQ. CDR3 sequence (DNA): TGTGCCAGCAGCCAAGATAGGGGCCACTACGAGCAGTACTTC. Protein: CASSQDRGHYEQYF.

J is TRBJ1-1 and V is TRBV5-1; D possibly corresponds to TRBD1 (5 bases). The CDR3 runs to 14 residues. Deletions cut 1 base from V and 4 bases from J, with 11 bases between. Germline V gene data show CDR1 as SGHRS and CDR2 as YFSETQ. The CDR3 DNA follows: TGCGCCAGCAGCTTGCCAGGGTTGGGCACTGAAGCTTTCTTT. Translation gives CASSLPGLGTEAFF.

CDR3 DNA: TGTGCCAGCAGTGGGGACTCGGGTGTCTACGAGCAGTACTTC. Translating gives CASSGDSGVYEQYF. The chain recombines TRBV25-1 with TRBJ2-7, with D possibly TRBD2 on 6 matching bases. This CDR3 contains 14 residues. V was trimmed by 4 bases and J by 3 bases, leaving 13 bases between them. Looked up from germline, CDR1 is MGHDK and CDR2 is SYGVNS.

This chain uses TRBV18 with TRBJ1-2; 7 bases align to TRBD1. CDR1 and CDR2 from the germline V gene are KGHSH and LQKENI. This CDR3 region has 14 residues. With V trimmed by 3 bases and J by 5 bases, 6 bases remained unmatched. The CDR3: CASSPYGTEYGYTF. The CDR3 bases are TGTGCCAGCTCACCCTACGGGACAGAATATGGCTACACCTTC. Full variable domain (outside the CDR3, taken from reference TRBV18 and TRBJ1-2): NAGVMQNPRHLVRRRGQEARLRCSPMKGHSHVYWYRQLPEEGLKFMVYLQKENIIDESGMPKERFSAEFPKEGPSILRIQQVVRGDSAAYFCASSPYGTEYGYTFGSGTRLTVV.

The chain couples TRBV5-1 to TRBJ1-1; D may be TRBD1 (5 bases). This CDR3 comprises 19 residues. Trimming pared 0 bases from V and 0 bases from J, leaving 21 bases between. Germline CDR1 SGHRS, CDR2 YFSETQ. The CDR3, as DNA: TGCGCCAGCAGCTTGGGGAGGGGATGGGAGTTAGGAATGAACACTGAAGCTTTCTTT. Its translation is CASSLGRGWELGMNTEAFF.

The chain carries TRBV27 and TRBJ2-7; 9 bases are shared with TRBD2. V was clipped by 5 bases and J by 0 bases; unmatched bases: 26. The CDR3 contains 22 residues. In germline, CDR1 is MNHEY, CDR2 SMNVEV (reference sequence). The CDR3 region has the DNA TGTGCCAGCAGTGGGCGGGGGGGCGCGGGGTACGACATAGGACCCCCCTCCTACGAGCAGTACTTC. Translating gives CASSGRGGAGYDIGPPSYEQYF.

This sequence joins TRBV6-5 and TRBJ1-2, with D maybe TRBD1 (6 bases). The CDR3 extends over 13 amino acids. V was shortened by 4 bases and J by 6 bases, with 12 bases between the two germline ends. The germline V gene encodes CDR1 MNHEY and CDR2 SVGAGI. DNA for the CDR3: TGTGCCAGCAGTTCAGGACAGAGTCATGGCTACACCTTC. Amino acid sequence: CASSSGQSHGYTF.

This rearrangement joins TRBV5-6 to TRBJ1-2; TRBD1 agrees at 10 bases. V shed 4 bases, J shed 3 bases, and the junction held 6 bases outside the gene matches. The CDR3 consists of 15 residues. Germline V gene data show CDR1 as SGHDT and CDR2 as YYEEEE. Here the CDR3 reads CASSGDRGRYYGYTF. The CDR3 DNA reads TGTGCCAGCAGCGGCGACAGGGGGCGTTACTATGGCTACACCTTC. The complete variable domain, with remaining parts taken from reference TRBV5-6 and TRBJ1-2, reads DAGVTQSPTHLIKTRGQQVTLRCSPKSGHDTVSWYQQALGQGPQFIFQYYEEEERQRGNFPDRFSGHQFPNYSSELNVNALLLGDSALYLCASSGDRGRYYGYTFGSGTRLTVV.

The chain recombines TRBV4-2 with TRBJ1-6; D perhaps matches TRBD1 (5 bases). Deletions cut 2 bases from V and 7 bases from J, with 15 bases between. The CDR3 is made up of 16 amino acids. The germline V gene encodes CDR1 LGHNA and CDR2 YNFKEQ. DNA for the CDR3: TGTGCCAGCAGCCAAAGGGGTTGGAAGGAGAATTCACCCCTCCACTTT. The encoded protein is CASSQRGWKENSPLHF.

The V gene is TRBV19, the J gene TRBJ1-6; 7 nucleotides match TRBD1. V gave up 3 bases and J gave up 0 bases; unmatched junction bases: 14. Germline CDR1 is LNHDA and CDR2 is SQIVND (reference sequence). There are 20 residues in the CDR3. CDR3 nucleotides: TGTGCCAGTAGTATGAGACAGGGAAGGGAACAAAGCTCCTATAATTCACCCCTCCACTTT. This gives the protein CASSMRQGREQSSYNSPLHF.

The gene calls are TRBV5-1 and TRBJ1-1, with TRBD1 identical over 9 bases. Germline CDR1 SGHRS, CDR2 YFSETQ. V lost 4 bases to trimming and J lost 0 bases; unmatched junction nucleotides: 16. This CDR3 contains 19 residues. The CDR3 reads CASSPTIEGTGRVNTEAFF. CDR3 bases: TGCGCCAGCAGCCCGACAATCGAAGGGACAGGGAGGGTGAACACTGAAGCTTTCTTT.

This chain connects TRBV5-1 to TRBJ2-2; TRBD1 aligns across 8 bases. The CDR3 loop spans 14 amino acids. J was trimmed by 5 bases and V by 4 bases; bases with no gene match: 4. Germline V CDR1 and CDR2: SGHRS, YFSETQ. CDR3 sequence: CASSRRTGTGELFF. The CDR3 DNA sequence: TGCGCCAGCAGCCGACGGACAGGGACCGGGGAGCTGTTTTTT.

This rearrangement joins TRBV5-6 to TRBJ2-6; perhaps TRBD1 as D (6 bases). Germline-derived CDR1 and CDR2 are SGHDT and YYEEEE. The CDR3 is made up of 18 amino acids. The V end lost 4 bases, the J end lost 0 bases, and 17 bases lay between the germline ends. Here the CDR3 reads CASSDDQGRSSGANVLTF. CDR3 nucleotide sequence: TGTGCCAGCAGCGACGATCAGGGGAGAAGCTCTGGGGCCAACGTCCTGACTTTC.